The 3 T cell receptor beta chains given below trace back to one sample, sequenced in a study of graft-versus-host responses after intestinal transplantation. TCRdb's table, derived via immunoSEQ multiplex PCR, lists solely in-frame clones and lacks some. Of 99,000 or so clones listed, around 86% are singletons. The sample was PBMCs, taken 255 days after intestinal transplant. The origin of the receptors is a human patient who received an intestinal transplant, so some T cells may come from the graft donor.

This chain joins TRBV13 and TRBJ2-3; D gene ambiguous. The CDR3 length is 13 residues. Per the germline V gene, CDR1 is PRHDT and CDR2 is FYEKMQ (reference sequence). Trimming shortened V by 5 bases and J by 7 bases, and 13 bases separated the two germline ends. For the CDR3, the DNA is TGTGCCAGCAGCACGCAATCAGTAAATACGCAGTATTTT. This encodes CASSTQSVNTQYF.

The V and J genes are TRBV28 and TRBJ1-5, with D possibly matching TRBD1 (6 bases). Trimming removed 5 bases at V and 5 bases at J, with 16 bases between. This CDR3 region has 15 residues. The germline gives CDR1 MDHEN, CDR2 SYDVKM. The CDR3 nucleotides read TGTGCCAGCAGTGCTATGGACAGTTGGGATCAGCCCCAGCATTTT. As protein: CASSAMDSWDQPQHF.

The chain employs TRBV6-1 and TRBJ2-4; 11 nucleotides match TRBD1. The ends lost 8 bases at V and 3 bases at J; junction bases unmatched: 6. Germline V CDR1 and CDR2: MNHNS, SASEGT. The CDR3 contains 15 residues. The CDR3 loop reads CASGQGALGKNIQYF. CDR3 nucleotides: TGTGCCAGCGGACAGGGGGCGTTGGGCAAAAACATTCAGTACTTC.